This T cell receptor beta chain was recorded in a study of T cell changes during pregnancy in multiple sclerosis. The CDR3 is made up of 15 amino acids. Germline-derived CDR1 and CDR2 are SGHTA and FQGNSA. V shed 5 bases and J 1 base; nucleotides not matched to a gene: 3. Profiled with immunoSEQ multiplex PCR; TCRdb holds only in-frame clones, not every one. The sample contains about 56,000 clones, 80% to 90% of which appear only once. This sequence joins TRBV7-2 and TRBJ2-2; 8 nucleotides agree with TRBD1. This clonotype was sampled from a human donor whose cells served as feeder cells for cultures in a pregnancy study. What was sequenced was peripheral blood from another person, used as feeder cells. CDR3 nucleotides: TGTGCCAGCAGCATCGGGACAGGGAACACCGGGGAGCTGTTTTTT. Translated: CASSIGTGNTGELFF.